Each of the 5 T cell receptor beta chains below was sequenced from the same sample in a study of metastatic and nonmetastatic thyroid tumors. No treatment had been given to any patient before thyroid surgery. TCRdb redid the clone calls on the PCR reads using MiXCR. Of about 21,000 clones in the sample, about 11% were seen once. Sequenced input: blood. These receptor sequences come from a female donor with papillary thyroid cancer or a benign thyroid nodule (not recorded which). Some clones in this sample may be carry-over from other donors' samples.

In the case of this clone: A read error is possible here, since a much larger clone lies one base away. The CDR3 sequence: CASSDSEAEDTQYF. In DNA, the CDR3 is TGTGCCAGCAGCGACAGTGAAGCGGAAGATACGCAGTATTTT. This chain joins TRBV2 and TRBJ2-3, with D tentatively TRBD1 or TRBD2 (5 bases each). This CDR3 comprises 14 residues. Germline CDR1 and CDR2: SNHLY and FYNNEI. The V end lost 6 bases, the J end lost 5 bases, and 15 bases lay between the germline ends.

This clone was recorded many times. V is TRBV4-3 and J is TRBJ2-7; D not resolved. Trimming took off 0 bases at V and 4 bases at J, with 16 bases between the two ends. Germline V lookup: CDR1 LGHNA, CDR2 YSLEER. This CDR3 comprises 16 residues. CDR3 sequence: CASSQDWGSKLYEQYF. Written as DNA, the CDR3 is TGCGCCAGCAGCCAAGATTGGGGAAGCAAATTGTACGAGCAGTACTTC.

This clone is classed as medium-sized. The chain is built from TRBV6-5 and TRBJ1-6; D not resolved. The germline gives CDR1 MNHEY, CDR2 SVGAGI. The V gene lost 2 bases and the J gene lost 8 bases, with 19 bases spanning the gap. The CDR3 has 17 residues. The CDR3 region is CASSYAGAQGGDSPLHF. The CDR3 nucleotides read TGTGCCAGCAGTTACGCGGGAGCTCAAGGTGGGGATTCACCCCTCCACTTT.

This clone was seen at least ten times. The chain uses TRBV29-1 and TRBJ2-7, with TRBD2 as a possible D gene (5 bases). Germline V CDR1 and CDR2: SQVTM, ANQGSEA. V was shortened by 4 bases and J by 0 bases, with 13 bases between the two germline ends. The CDR3 sequence is 14 residues long. CDR3 coding DNA: TGCAGCGTTGCCTTGAGCGGATACTCCTACGAGCAGTACTTC. It translates to CSVALSGYSYEQYF.

The chain combines TRBV6-5 with TRBJ2-7; D assignment may be TRBD1 or TRBD2 (5 bases each). The length of the CDR3 is 17 residues. Between the trimmed V and J ends, which lost 6 bases and 0 bases, there was a span of 21 bases. Germline V lookup: CDR1 MNHEY, CDR2 SVGAGI. The CDR3 loop reads CASSRNSGTASSYEQYF. The CDR3 DNA reads TGTGCCAGCAGCCGAAATTCCGGGACGGCCAGCTCCTACGAGCAGTACTTC.